Here is one T cell receptor beta chain with its context. The antigen remains undetermined. Germline V lookup: CDR1 KGHSH, CDR2 LQKENI. Trimming cost V 1 base and J 3 bases, with 9 bases left between them. The CDR3 extends over 14 amino acids. The sample comes from a study of vaccination effects on CD4 cells after COVID-19. Whole-study results and caveats: Clonal contraction was marked in infection- and vaccine-induced clones late after vaccination.

Having been cultured for around ten days, the cells underwent CD4+ T cell isolation. Assay used: immunoSEQ multiplex PCR; TCRdb lists only in-frame clones, some missing. The repertoire holds some 40,000 clones, around 76% seen once, with roughly 3% in the top ten. This clonotype was sampled from a human donor who received a COVID-19 vaccine. The V call is TRBV18, the J call TRBJ2-5; D unclear. The source material was CD4+ T cells from PBMCs cultured without peptide, sampled before COVID-19 vaccination. The CDR3 is CASSPQVGKETQYF. CDR3 sequence (DNA): TGTGCCAGCTCACCACAGGTGGGGAAAGAGACCCAGTACTTC. Full variable domain (remainder filled in from reference TRBV18 and TRBJ2-5): NAGVMQNPRHLVRRRGQEARLRCSPMKGHSHVYWYRQLPEEGLKFMVYLQKENIIDESGMPKERFSAEFPKEGPSILRIQQVVRGDSAAYFCASSPQVGKETQYFGPGTRLLVL.